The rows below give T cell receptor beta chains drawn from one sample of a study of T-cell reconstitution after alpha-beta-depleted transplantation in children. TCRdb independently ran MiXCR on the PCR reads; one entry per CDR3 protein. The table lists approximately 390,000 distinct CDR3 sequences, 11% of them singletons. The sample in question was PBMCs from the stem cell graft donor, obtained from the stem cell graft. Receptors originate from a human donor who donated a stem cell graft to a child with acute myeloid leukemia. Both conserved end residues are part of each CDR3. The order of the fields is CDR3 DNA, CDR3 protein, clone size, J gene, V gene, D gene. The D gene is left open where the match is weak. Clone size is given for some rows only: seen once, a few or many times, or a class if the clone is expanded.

TGTGCCATCTATACTTACGGAATGAACACTGAAGCTTTCTTT | CAIYTYGMNTEAFF | - | TRBJ1-1 | TRBV2 | -
TGTGCCAGCAGCCCCCAGACAGGCACTAACTATGGCTACACCTTC | CASSPQTGTNYGYTF | few | TRBJ1-2 | TRBV4-2 | -
TGCGCCAGCAGCCCCGGGACAGGCAGCCAGCCCCAGCATTTT | CASSPGTGSQPQHF | - | TRBJ1-5 | TRBV5-1 | TRBD1
TGTGCCAGCAGCTCGCTAACGGACAGATACACAGATACGCAGTATTTT | CASSSLTDRYTDTQYF | - | TRBJ2-3 | TRBV7-2 | -
TGTGCCAGCAGCTTAGACGGACAGTCTAACACTGAAGCTTTCTTT | CASSLDGQSNTEAFF | - | TRBJ1-1 | TRBV11-2 | -
TGTGCCAGCAGCCAAGAAAATGGGGCCAACGTCCTGACTTTC | CASSQENGANVLTF | - | TRBJ2-6 | TRBV3-1 | -
TGCAGCGTTGAAATGGCAGCAAACTATGGCTACACCTTC | CSVEMAANYGYTF | - | TRBJ1-2 | TRBV29-1 | -
TGTGCCAGCAGCTTGGTTTATAACAGTCGTCATGGCTACACCTTC | CASSLVYNSRHGYTF | few | TRBJ1-2 | TRBV5-6 | -
TGTGCCAGCTCACCACTTTTTGGGACACCGACGAACACCGGGGAGCTGTTTTTT | CASSPLFGTPTNTGELFF | - | TRBJ2-2 | TRBV18 | -
TGTGCCAGCAGCGTAGGGGCGGGGGCTAGCACAGATACGCAGTATTTT | CASSVGAGASTDTQYF | - | TRBJ2-3 | TRBV9 | -
TGCGCCAGCAGCCAAGAGGGTCCGGGGTCCCCCCTCTACGAGCAGTACTTC | CASSQEGPGSPLYEQYF | - | TRBJ2-7 | TRBV4-1 | -
TGTGCCAGCAGTTACTCACCCCTGGACAGGGGGAGTGATCAGCCCCAGCATTTT | CASSYSPLDRGSDQPQHF | - | TRBJ1-5 | TRBV6-5 | TRBD1
TGTGCCAGCAGCCTGCTAGCAGATACGCAGTATTTT | CASSLLADTQYF | many | TRBJ2-3 | TRBV7-9 | -
TGTGCCAGTAGTGCAGGGACCCTCACAGATACGCAGTATTTT | CASSAGTLTDTQYF | - | TRBJ2-3 | TRBV19 | -
TGCAGTGCTAGAGACGCGGGAGGCGGGGAGACCCAGTACTTC | CSARDAGGGETQYF | many | TRBJ2-5 | TRBV20-1 | TRBD2
TGCGCCAGCAGCTTGATAGGGCTTATGAATAAGCAGTTCTTC | CASSLIGLMNKQFF | - | TRBJ2-1 | TRBV5-1 | -
TGCGCCAGCAGCTCCGGGACTAGCGGGAGGGCCGGAGAGACCCAGTACTTC | CASSSGTSGRAGETQYF | - | TRBJ2-5 | TRBV5-1 | TRBD2
TGCGCCAGCAGCCAAGATATCGGCAGGGGGAACACCGGGGAGCTGTTTTTT | CASSQDIGRGNTGELFF | few | TRBJ2-2 | TRBV4-3 | -
TGTGCCAGCAGCTTTAGTCCCGGGTCAGGCGGGGAGCTGTTTTTT | CASSFSPGSGGELFF | many | TRBJ2-2 | TRBV5-6 | -
TGTGCCAGCACCCCTGGGGACAGGGATGATGAGCAGTTCTTC | CASTPGDRDDEQFF | many | TRBJ2-1 | TRBV6-5 | TRBD1
TGTGCCAGCAGCTCACAGGGATTCACTGAAGCTTTCTTT | CASSSQGFTEAFF | few | TRBJ1-1 | TRBV7-3 | -
TGTGCCAGCAGTTACGGCGGGAACACCGGGGAGCTGTTTTTT | CASSYGGNTGELFF | few | TRBJ2-2 | TRBV6-5 | -
TGCGCCAGCAGCTTGGGACTTTTTCACGCTACCGCAGCCAAAAACAGTCAGTACTTC | CASSLGLFHATAAKNSQYF | - | TRBJ2-4 | TRBV5-1 | -
TGCGCCAGCAGCCAAGATGCGACCCTGACAAGGCCACAAGAGACCCAGTACTTC | CASSQDATLTRPQETQYF | - | TRBJ2-5 | TRBV4-1 | -
TGTGCCAGCAGCTTAGCGGAAACCCAAGAGACCCAGTACTTC | CASSLAETQETQYF | few | TRBJ2-5 | TRBV7-2 | -
TGTGCCACCAGTGAAGGACTAGGGAAGCAGTATTTT | CATSEGLGKQYF | many | TRBJ2-3 | TRBV24-1 | TRBD2
TGTGCCAGCAGCTTAGGGACTAGAGGAGGGTATGAGCAGTTCTTC | CASSLGTRGGYEQFF | few | TRBJ2-1 | TRBV13 | -
TGCAGTGCTAGACGCGGGACAATCCAAGAGACCCAGTACTTC | CSARRGTIQETQYF | many | TRBJ2-5 | TRBV20-1 | -
TGCGCCAGCAGCTCTGGGACAGCTTTTATCTATGGCTACACCTTC | CASSSGTAFIYGYTF | many | TRBJ1-2 | TRBV5-1 | TRBD1
TGCAGTGCTAGAGATGCCCGGCGGATGGAGACCCAGTACTTC | CSARDARRMETQYF | - | TRBJ2-5 | TRBV20-1 | -
TGTGCCAGCAGCTTAGCGCGACTAGCGGGGGCCTACTACGAGCAGTACTTC | CASSLARLAGAYYEQYF | many | TRBJ2-7 | TRBV7-8 | TRBD2
TGTGCCAGCAGTTCCTGGACCGGAGATACGCAGTATTTT | CASSSWTGDTQYF | few | TRBJ2-3 | TRBV12-3/TRBV12-4 | -
TGCAGTGCTAGGGACCCTCGGACTTCAGGAGCTTTCTTT | CSARDPRTSGAFF | few | TRBJ1-1 | TRBV20-1 | -
TGCAGTGCTAGATCGGCAGGTGGAAATTCACCCCTCCACTTT | CSARSAGGNSPLHF | many | TRBJ1-6 | TRBV20-1 | -
TGCAGTCTAGGACAGGGAGAGACCCAGTACTTC | CSLGQGETQYF | many | TRBJ2-5 | TRBV20-1 | TRBD1
TGTGCCAGCAGCTTAGTGGGGCTTTCCCAAGAGACCCAGTACTTC | CASSLVGLSQETQYF | few | TRBJ2-5 | TRBV7-2 | -
TGTGCCAGTGGACTAGCGGGAGAGACCCAGTACTTC | CASGLAGETQYF | - | TRBJ2-5 | TRBV7-9 | TRBD2
TGTGCCAGCAGCTTAGCTGAGGAGGCCCACACAGATACGCAGTATTTT | CASSLAEEAHTDTQYF | - | TRBJ2-3 | TRBV13 | -
TGTGCCAGCAGCTTAATGACTACCACAGATACGCAGTATTTT | CASSLMTTTDTQYF | few | TRBJ2-3 | TRBV11-2 | -
TGTGCCAGCAGTGGCCTCAGGGGTCGGGAGACCCAGTACTTC | CASSGLRGRETQYF | few | TRBJ2-5 | TRBV6-1 | -
TGCGCCAGCAGGGACATTGGCCAAGAGACCCAGTACTTC | CASRDIGQETQYF | many | TRBJ2-5 | TRBV5-1 | -